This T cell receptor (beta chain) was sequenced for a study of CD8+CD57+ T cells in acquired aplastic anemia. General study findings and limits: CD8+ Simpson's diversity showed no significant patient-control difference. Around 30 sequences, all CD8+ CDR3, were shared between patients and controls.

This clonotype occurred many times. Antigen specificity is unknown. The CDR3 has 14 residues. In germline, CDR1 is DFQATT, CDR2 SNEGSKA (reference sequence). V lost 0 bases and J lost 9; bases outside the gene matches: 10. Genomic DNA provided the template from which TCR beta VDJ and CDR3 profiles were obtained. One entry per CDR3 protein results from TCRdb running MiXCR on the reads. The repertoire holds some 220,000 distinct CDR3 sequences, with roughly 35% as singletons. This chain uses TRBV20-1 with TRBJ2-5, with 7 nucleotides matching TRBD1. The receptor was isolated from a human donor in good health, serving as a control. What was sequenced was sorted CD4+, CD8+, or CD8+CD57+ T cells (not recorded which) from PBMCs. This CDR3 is CSAREPQGSMAQYF. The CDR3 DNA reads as TGCAGTGCTAGAGAGCCACAGGGGAGCATGGCCCAGTACTTC.